This T cell receptor beta chain was documented in a study of cytomegalovirus exposure and HLA in healthy donors. For the study at large: A previous analysis identified 100 million to 120 million unique TCR beta sequences derived from 180 million or so T cells.

13 Jbeta primers and 60 Vbeta primers were used for the PCR. Only in-frame clones appear in the TCRdb table, and some are missing; sequencing was by immunoSEQ multiplex PCR. The table has about 130,000 clones, over 75% seen once. On this clone: Its antigen is unknown.

Findings and caveats of the study: Presence/absence analysis assumed near-uniform sequencing depth across donors. In a later analysis, TCR beta V- and J-gene trimming was associated with a missense DCLRE1C variant.

The CDR3 is 13 amino acids. With 7 bases removed from V and 4 bases from J, the gap between germline ends came to 14 bases. Germline V lookup: CDR1 GTSNPN, CDR2 SVGIG (reference sequence). Healthy bone marrow donors formed the donor group. The rearrangement joins TRBV30 to TRBJ1-5, with D maybe TRBD1 (6 bases). The origin of this receptor is a boy between 10 and 17 years old in good health and CMV-seronegative. Sequenced material: PBMCs. In DNA form, the CDR3 reads TGTGCCTACCGCCGGGACAATAATCAGCCCCAGCATTTT. Amino acid sequence: CAYRRDNNQPQHF.